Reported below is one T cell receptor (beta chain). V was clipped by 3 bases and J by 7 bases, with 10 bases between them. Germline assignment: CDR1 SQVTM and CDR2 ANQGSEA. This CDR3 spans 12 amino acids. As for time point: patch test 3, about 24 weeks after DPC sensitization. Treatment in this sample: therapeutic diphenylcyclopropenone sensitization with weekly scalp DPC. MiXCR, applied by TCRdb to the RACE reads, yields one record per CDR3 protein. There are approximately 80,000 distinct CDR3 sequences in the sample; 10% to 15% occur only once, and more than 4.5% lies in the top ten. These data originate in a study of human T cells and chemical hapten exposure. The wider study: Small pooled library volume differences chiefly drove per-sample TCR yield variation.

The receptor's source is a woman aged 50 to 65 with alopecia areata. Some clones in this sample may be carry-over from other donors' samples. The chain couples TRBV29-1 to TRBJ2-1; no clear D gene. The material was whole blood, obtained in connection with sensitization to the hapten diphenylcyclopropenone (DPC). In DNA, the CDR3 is TGCAGCGTTGACATAACTCGTAATGAGCAGTTCTTC. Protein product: CSVDITRNEQFF.